A selection of T cell receptor beta chains follows, all from one sample in a study of shared clonotypes between healthy human individuals. The table came from immunoSEQ multiplex PCR; TCRdb's copy has only in-frame clones and leaves some out. Of about 680,000 clones listed, roughly 70% were seen once; the top ten hold approximately 1.8%. The material sequenced was memory CD4+ T cells sorted from blood. These receptors came from a woman aged 30 to 39 in good health. Both conserved end residues are part of each CDR3. The order of the fields is J gene, V gene, CDR3 length, D gene, clone size, CDR3 DNA, CDR3 protein. The D gene is left open where the match is weak. Rows give clone size only sometimes, using once, few, many, or a class for an expanded clone.

TRBJ2-3 TRBV29-1 15 TRBD2 . TGCAGCGTACGGGACCTAGCGGGAGCGGAAGATACGCAGTATTTT CSVRDLAGAEDTQYF
TRBJ2-5 TRBV7-9 15 . . TGTGCCAGCAGCCTGACGGACTCCTCCAGGGAGACCCAGTACTTC CASSLTDSSRETQYF
TRBJ1-1 TRBV19 14 . few TGTGCCAGTAGTCTATCCCTCGGAGACACTGAAGCTTTCTTT CASSLSLGDTEAFF
TRBJ2-5 TRBV28 13 . once TGTGCCAGCAGTTTAGTCCAGGGAGAGACCCAGTACTTC CASSLVQGETQYF
TRBJ2-7 TRBV28 15 TRBD2 . TGTGCCAGCAGTTCACTAGCGGGAGTAGGCTACGAGCAGTACTTC CASSSLAGVGYEQYF
TRBJ2-3 TRBV7-2 13 . few TGTGCCAGCAGCCCTGGGACCACTGACACGCAGTATTTT CASSPGTTDTQYF
TRBJ2-3 TRBV6-5 15 TRBD2 . TGTGCCAGCAGGGCCATAGGCGGGAGGACAGATACGCAGTATTTT CASRAIGGRTDTQYF
TRBJ1-1 TRBV5-5 14 . many TGTGCCAGCAGCCGTCCTGGGGGTCGAACTGAAGCTTTCTTT CASSRPGGRTEAFF
TRBJ1-2 TRBV9 17 . . TGTGCCAGCAGCGCCCGGACAGAACACTCTCACGAATATGGCTACACCTTC CASSARTEHSHEYGYTF
TRBJ1-2 TRBV9 11 . . TGTGCCAGCAGTAGAGACGGTGGCTACACCTTC CASSRDGGYTF
TRBJ2-1 TRBV6-4 15 . . TGTGCCAGCAGCCTGGATGCGAGCTCCTACAATGAGCAGTTCTTC CASSLDASSYNEQFF
TRBJ1-5 TRBV4-1 17 TRBD1 many TGCGCCAGCAGCCAAGACGGAAGCGCAGGGGGCGTTCAGCCCCAGCATTTT CASSQDGSAGGVQPQHF
TRBJ2-2 TRBV5-1 15 TRBD1 . TGCGCCAGCAGCTTGGTAGGACAGGAAACCGGGGAGCTGTTTTTT CASSLVGQETGELFF
TRBJ2-1 TRBV4-2 17 . once TGTGCCAGCAGCCAAGATCGGGGGCGGGAGTCTTTCAATGAGCAGTTCTTC CASSQDRGRESFNEQFF
TRBJ2-1 TRBV6-6 15 TRBD2 few TGTGCCAGCGCAAAAGCGGGAGGGCGCTACAATGAGCAGTTCTTC CASAKAGGRYNEQFF
TRBJ1-3 TRBV27 14 . . TGTGCCAGCAGTGGCGCATACTCTGGAAACACCATATATTTT CASSGAYSGNTIYF
TRBJ2-4 TRBV18 18 . . TGTGCCAGCTCACCCCAGGGTTTTCGGGGCTTTGCCAAAAACATTCAGTACTTC CASSPQGFRGFAKNIQYF
TRBJ2-3 TRBV5-1 16 . . TGCGCCAGCAGCGCACCAAGCGGGCGAAGCACAGATACGCAGTATTTT CASSAPSGRSTDTQYF
TRBJ1-5 TRBV11-2 15 TRBD1 few TGTGCCAGCAGCTACAGGGGGCGCGGAAATCAGCCCCAGCATTTT CASSYRGRGNQPQHF
TRBJ2-2 TRBV7-9 15 . . TGTGCCAGCAGACCGCCGGGGGCGAACACCGGGGAGCTGTTTTTT CASRPPGANTGELFF
TRBJ2-3 TRBV18 14 TRBD2 . TGTGCCAGCTCACCGACTAGCGACTCAGATACGCAGTATTTT CASSPTSDSDTQYF
TRBJ1-2 TRBV6-5 14 . . TGTGCCAGCAGTTACCCAATATTACACGGCGGCTACACCTTC CASSYPILHGGYTF
TRBJ1-3 TRBV4-1 15 . . TGCGCCAGCAGCCAAGGGAGGGGATCTGGAAACACCATATATTTT CASSQGRGSGNTIYF
TRBJ1-2 TRBV5-1 18 . . TGCGCCAGCAGCTTGGGGTATGGGCAGTCAGAGGAAAGCTATGGCTACACCTTC CASSLGYGQSEESYGYTF
TRBJ2-1 TRBV11-3 15 . . TGTGCCAGCAGCTTCCGACAGGCCCGGTTGGATGAGCAGTTCTTC CASSFRQARLDEQFF
TRBJ1-4 TRBV10-2 13 . . TGCGCCAGCAAGGCAGGGCTTAATGAAAAACTGTTTTTT CASKAGLNEKLFF
TRBJ2-7 TRBV6-6 16 TRBD2 few TGTGCCAGCAGTTACGGGTCCGGGACTAGGGAAGACGAGCAGTACTTC CASSYGSGTREDEQYF
TRBJ2-1 TRBV2 13 . . TGTGCCAGCATTGCCCTCCTGGGAAATGAGCAGTTCTTC CASIALLGNEQFF
TRBJ2-4 TRBV7-9 14 . many TGTGCCAGCAGCTTAGGAGGGGAGACGGACATTCAGTACTTC CASSLGGETDIQYF
TRBJ2-7 TRBV14 15 . . TGTGCCAGCAGCCGGGGAAGGGCACAGTCCTACGAGCAGTACTTC CASSRGRAQSYEQYF
TRBJ2-1 TRBV7-2 16 TRBD2 . TGTGCCAGCAGCTTAGTCGCACTAGCGGGAGCCAATGAGCAGTTCTTC CASSLVALAGANEQFF
TRBJ1-4 TRBV25-1 18 . . TGTGCCAGCAGTGCCCCTAAGTCGGGGGGGGGCTGGCGAGAAAAACTGTTTTTT CASSAPKSGGGWREKLFF
TRBJ1-2 TRBV5-6 13 TRBD1 . TGTGCCAGCAGCTCTGACAGGGTAAAGGGCTACACCTTC CASSSDRVKGYTF
TRBJ1-4 TRBV28 11 . once TGTGCCAGCAGTATTGAGGGGCGGCTGTTTTTT CASSIEGRLFF
TRBJ2-3 TRBV14 18 TRBD2 . TGTGCCAGCAGCCGCACGGGACTAGCGGGAGGGCCCCCAGATACGCAGTATTTT CASSRTGLAGGPPDTQYF
TRBJ1-4 TRBV11-2 16 . . TGTGCCAGCAGCCGAGGGTCTGGGACACTAGATGAAAAACTGTTTTTT CASSRGSGTLDEKLFF
TRBJ1-5 TRBV19 15 . . TGTGCCAGTAGTATATTGACGACATTTGGTCAGCCCCAGCATTTT CASSILTTFGQPQHF
TRBJ2-1 TRBV7-9 16 . . TGTGCCAGCAGTTCTCGAGGCGGGGCTGGCGGTGGAGAGCAGTTCTTC CASSSRGGAGGGEQFF
TRBJ1-5 TRBV5-8 15 . . TGTGCCAGCAGCTTGGGTAGGGTTTGGAGGCAGCCCCAGCATTTT CASSLGRVWRQPQHF
TRBJ1-5 TRBV2 15 TRBD1 . TGTGCCAGCAGGCCTGACAGGGGAGGCAATCAGCCCCAGCATTTT CASRPDRGGNQPQHF
TRBJ2-2 TRBV2 14 TRBD2 . TGTGCCAGCAGTGAGCGGGAGATCGCCGGGGAGCTGTTTTTT CASSEREIAGELFF
TRBJ1-3 TRBV6-1 16 . . TGTGCCAGCAGTGAAGAAGTAGGGGCTAGTGGAAACACCATATATTTT CASSEEVGASGNTIYF
TRBJ2-5 TRBV5-1 15 . . TGCGCCAGCAGCCCCGATACTAGGGCCGGGGAGACCCAGTACTTC CASSPDTRAGETQYF
TRBJ1-2 TRBV19 15 . once TGTGCCAGTAGTTGGGGCACGGGGCCTAACTATGGCTACACCTTC CASSWGTGPNYGYTF
TRBJ2-7 TRBV5-1 15 . . TGCGCCAGCGGAGAGACGGGGTGGAGCTCCTACGAGCAGTACTTC CASGETGWSSYEQYF
TRBJ1-1 TRBV7-9 14 . . TGTGCCAGCAGCCCGGGACCGCTGAACACTGAAGCTTTCTTT CASSPGPLNTEAFF
TRBJ1-5 TRBV6-4 18 TRBD1 . TGTGCCAACCCAGGGGGCGTCGCTAATCCCCCTAGGAATCAGCCCCAGCATTTT CANPGGVANPPRNQPQHF
TRBJ2-6 TRBV19 14 . few TGTGCCAGTATTGGGAGGCTCGGGGCCAACGTCCTGACTTTC CASIGRLGANVLTF
TRBJ2-2 TRBV2 14 . few TGTGCCAGTCGAATTAGCGGGAACACCGGGGAGCTGTTTTTT CASRISGNTGELFF
TRBJ1-2 TRBV5-4 13 TRBD1 . TGTGCCAGCAGCTTTGACAGGGGGCTGGGCTACACCTTC CASSFDRGLGYTF
TRBJ2-3 TRBV5-1 16 . few TGCGCCAGCAGCTTGGGGGCCGTTTCTAGCACAGATACGCAGTATTTT CASSLGAVSSTDTQYF
TRBJ2-3 TRBV19 13 . . TGTGCCAGTAGTATGTGGGACACAGATACGCAGTATTTT CASSMWDTDTQYF
TRBJ1-2 TRBV28 14 . . TGTGCCAGCAGTCCAATGTGGGGGAGAAACGGCTACACCTTC CASSPMWGRNGYTF
TRBJ2-7 TRBV30 15 TRBD2 . TGTGCCTGGAGTCTCCTAGCGGGAGGCGGGGACGAGCAGTACTTC CAWSLLAGGGDEQYF
TRBJ1-3 TRBV11-2 17 TRBD1 many TGTGCCAGCAGCCTCCTGACAGGGGGAAGCTCTGGAAACACCATATATTTT CASSLLTGGSSGNTIYF